This is a list of T cell receptor beta chains from one sample in a study of cytomegalovirus exposure and HLA in healthy donors. Assay: immunoSEQ multiplex PCR; the TCRdb copy retains only in-frame clones and omits some. The sample records some 110,000 clones, roughly nine tenths being singletons. Material for sequencing was PBMCs. These receptors were collected from a woman in her late teens or twenties in good health and CMV-seropositive. The CDR3 runs from the conserved cysteine through the conserved F or W. A D gene is named only where the DNA matches it firmly. Where a row states a size, it is once, few, many or the class of an expanded clone; other rows omit it.

TRBJ1-2	-	TRBV5-1	-	CASSLDSNYGYTF	TGCGCCAGCAGTCTGGACAGTAACTATGGCTACACCTTC
TRBJ2-5	-	TRBV7-9	-	CASSSGGPWGETQYF	TGTGCCAGCAGCTCCGGGGGGCCCTGGGGAGAGACCCAGTACTTC
TRBJ2-2	TRBD2	TRBV5-4	-	CASSLAGPAKAGELFF	TGTGCCAGCAGCCTAGCGGGGCCAGCTAAGGCCGGGGAGCTGTTTTTT
TRBJ1-2	-	TRBV5-1	-	CASSLEPTGYGYTF	TGCGCCAGCAGCTTGGAACCGACAGGCTATGGCTACACCTTC
TRBJ1-4	-	TRBV18	-	CASSPGLVTTNEKLFF	TGTGCCAGCTCACCGGGTCTAGTAACAACTAATGAAAAACTGTTTTTT
TRBJ2-7	TRBD1	TRBV9	-	CASSVGRGRYF	TGTGCCAGCAGCGTAGGAAGGGGGCGGTACTTC
TRBJ2-1	TRBD2	TRBV2	-	CASISDAGGYNEQFF	TGTGCCAGCATCTCAGACGCGGGAGGCTACAATGAGCAGTTCTTC
TRBJ1-4	-	TRBV7-2	-	CVSSPTESYNEKLFF	TGTGTCAGCAGCCCCACAGAGAGTTATAATGAAAAACTGTTTTTT
TRBJ1-2	-	TRBV6-1	once	CASSQTGGPGYTF	TGTGCCAGCAGCCAAACCGGCGGGCCTGGCTACACCTTC
TRBJ1-1	-	TRBV14	-	CASSHPGGRAFF	TGTGCCAGCAGCCACCCCGGGGGACGGGCTTTCTTT
TRBJ1-1	TRBD1	TRBV5-4	-	CASSLLETGGAFF	TGTGCCAGCAGCTTGCTAGAGACAGGGGGAGCTTTCTTT
TRBJ1-4	TRBD1	TRBV5-5	-	CASSRILRDRVLNEKLFF	TGTGCCAGCAGCCGTATTCTCCGGGACAGGGTCCTTAATGAAAAACTGTTTTTT
TRBJ1-1	-	TRBV7-8	-	CASRRGIDTTSTFF	TGTGCCAGCAGACGGGGGATCGACACGACTTCAACTTTCTTT
TRBJ1-1	TRBD1	TRBV9	-	CASSVEFGTGGLNTEAFF	TGTGCCAGCAGCGTAGAATTTGGGACAGGGGGCTTGAACACTGAAGCTTTCTTT
TRBJ1-2	TRBD1	TRBV29-1	-	CSVDSGFETGESGYTF	TGCAGCGTTGATTCGGGGTTCGAGACAGGGGAAAGTGGCTACACCTTC
TRBJ1-1	-	TRBV2	-	CASSGASLNTEAFF	TGTGCCAGCAGTGGTGCGAGCCTGAACACTGAAGCTTTCTTT
TRBJ1-1	TRBD1	TRBV11-3	-	CASSPSTGAEAFF	TGTGCCAGCAGCCCCTCGACAGGGGCTGAAGCTTTCTTT
TRBJ2-3	-	TRBV11-2	-	CASSLRREPGGTDTQYF	TGTGCCAGCAGCTTACGTCGGGAGCCCGGAGGCACAGATACGCAGTATTTT
TRBJ1-2	-	TRBV27	-	CASSFEGFYGYTF	TGTGCCAGCAGTTTCGAGGGTTTCTATGGCTACACCTTC
TRBJ2-7	-	TRBV27	-	CASSSYYEQYF	TGTGCCAGCAGTTCTTACTACGAGCAGTACTTC
TRBJ2-5	-	TRBV4-1	-	CASSQPDRISQETQYF	TGCGCCAGCAGCCAACCGGACAGAATCAGTCAAGAGACCCAGTACTTC
TRBJ2-7	-	TRBV7-6	-	CASSYGTPRDEQYF	TGTGCCAGCAGCTATGGGACACCCAGGGACGAGCAGTACTTC